This TCR beta chain was captured by sequencing in a study of blood T cell repertoires in COVID-19. In the original workflow: Reference gene primer amplification gave estimated nucleated cell counts. TCRdb's copy holds only in-frame clones and misses some; the assay was immunoSEQ multiplex PCR. The DNA gave D and trimming, while V, J and clone size come from that table. The repertoire holds around 390,000 clones, with around nine tenths as singletons. Participants came from 20 to 25 US areas, aged about 18 to 95 years. Participant-given clinical history determined each cohort assignment. The sequenced sample consisted of PBMCs or T cells enriched from blood (not recorded which). The receptor was derived from a woman aged 50 to 60 who had recovered from COVID-19.

The CDR3 region is CASTQGAGFTPLHF. CDR3 DNA sequence: TGTGCCAGCACCCAAGGGGCAGGCTTTACACCCCTCCACTTT. The chain joins TRBV6-5 to TRBJ1-6; D is possibly TRBD1 (5 bases). The CDR3 sequence is 14 residues long. With 7 bases removed from V and 11 bases from J, the gap between germline ends came to 18 bases. Germline V gene data show CDR1 as MNHEY and CDR2 as SVGAGI.